The rows below give T cell receptor beta chains drawn from one sample of a study of blood T cell repertoires in COVID-19. Using immunoSEQ multiplex PCR, the repertoire was profiled, and TCRdb retains in-frame clones only, with some absent. The table shows about 410,000 clones, with approximately 90% occurring only once. Sequenced input: peripheral blood. Receptors were obtained from a woman in her thirties or forties with COVID-19, enrolled during active disease. Each CDR3 is given with its conserved first and last residue. The order of the fields is V gene, J gene, CDR3 protein.

v_gene: TRBV11-1
j_gene: TRBJ1-2
CDR3aa: CASSWGGYGYTF

v_gene: TRBV27
j_gene: TRBJ1-3
CDR3aa: CASSREGPNGNTIYF

v_gene: TRBV27
j_gene: TRBJ1-2
CDR3aa: CASSFSTGGNYGYTF

v_gene: TRBV28
j_gene: TRBJ1-1
CDR3aa: CASRLSGGLNTEAFF

v_gene: TRBV30
j_gene: TRBJ1-4
CDR3aa: CAWSGQGGEKLFF

v_gene: TRBV5-1
j_gene: TRBJ2-6
CDR3aa: CASTWTGSGANVLTF

v_gene: TRBV6-2/TRBV6-3
j_gene: TRBJ1-5
CDR3aa: CASSRDSTGNQPQHF

v_gene: TRBV29-1
j_gene: TRBJ1-1
CDR3aa: CSVGPVLEEAFF

v_gene: TRBV5-1
j_gene: TRBJ1-2
CDR3aa: CATRPELNYGYTF

v_gene: TRBV29-1
j_gene: TRBJ1-1
CDR3aa: CSVGGEGTEAFF

v_gene: TRBV19
j_gene: TRBJ2-2
CDR3aa: CASTDRAFTGELFF

v_gene: TRBV4-3
j_gene: TRBJ1-5
CDR3aa: CASSQEPGKSNQPQHF

v_gene: TRBV9
j_gene: TRBJ1-2
CDR3aa: CASSVGGTSGYTF

v_gene: TRBV9
j_gene: TRBJ1-1
CDR3aa: CASSEQGNTEAFF

v_gene: TRBV7-2
j_gene: TRBJ2-1
CDR3aa: CASSLTIHNEQFF

v_gene: TRBV10-2
j_gene: TRBJ2-5
CDR3aa: CASSESPIRGGPRETQYF

v_gene: TRBV9
j_gene: TRBJ2-1
CDR3aa: CASSPRSGGGGNNEQFF

v_gene: TRBV29-1
j_gene: TRBJ1-2
CDR3aa: CSVALANYGYTF

v_gene: TRBV5-1
j_gene: TRBJ1-1
CDR3aa: CASSPTQGMDTEAFF

v_gene: TRBV5-4
j_gene: TRBJ2-1
CDR3aa: CASSLVQGARDEQFF

v_gene: TRBV9
j_gene: TRBJ2-2
CDR3aa: CASSVLAVNTGELFF

v_gene: TRBV2
j_gene: TRBJ2-1
CDR3aa: CASILTSGSYNEQFF

v_gene: TRBV7-9
j_gene: TRBJ1-6
CDR3aa: CASSLDSRGHSPLHF

v_gene: TRBV5-6
j_gene: TRBJ2-4
CDR3aa: CASSLEPRDRGDIQYF

v_gene: TRBV18
j_gene: TRBJ2-2
CDR3aa: CASSPPGLATNTGELFF

v_gene: TRBV5-6
j_gene: TRBJ2-7
CDR3aa: CASSLSGYEQYF

v_gene: TRBV24-1
j_gene: TRBJ2-1
CDR3aa: CATSDPGQGLNEQFF

v_gene: TRBV6-5
j_gene: TRBJ1-5
CDR3aa: CASSYPPSYSNQPQHF

v_gene: TRBV27
j_gene: TRBJ2-3
CDR3aa: CASSLTQKSGRAPDTQYF

v_gene: TRBV27
j_gene: TRBJ2-7
CDR3aa: CASSFRTSGTAYEQYF

v_gene: TRBV10-1
j_gene: TRBJ1-2
CDR3aa: CASRSQGHGGYTF

v_gene: TRBV12-3/TRBV12-4
j_gene: TRBJ1-1
CDR3aa: CASSGTVPTEAFF